The 5 T cell receptor beta chains below were found in one sample sequenced in a study of blood T cell repertoires in COVID-19. Repertoires were generated with immunoSEQ multiplex PCR, while TCRdb's copy carries only in-frame clones and drops some. The sample lists 150,000 to 160,000 clones, less than 90% occurring once. Sequencing used peripheral blood. The receptors were sampled from a woman aged 65 to 85 with acute or convalescent COVID-19.

The chain recombines TRBV30 with TRBJ2-1; 8 bases line up with TRBD1. The CDR3 extends over 16 amino acids. Germline assignment: CDR1 GTSNPN and CDR2 SVGIG (reference sequence). V lost 3 bases to trimming and J lost 0 bases; unmatched junction nucleotides: 7. CDR3 residues: CAWRGPDRGSYNEQFF. CDR3 DNA sequence: TGTGCCTGGAGGGGTCCCGACAGGGGCTCCTACAATGAGCAGTTCTTC.

The genes are TRBV19 and TRBJ2-4; 7 nucleotides align to TRBD1. Germline V gives CDR1 LNHDA, CDR2 SQIVND (reference sequence). Losses at the gene ends were 5 bases for V and 3 bases for J; bases not matched to a gene: 1. The CDR3 totals 13 residues. CDR3 coding DNA: TGTGCCAGTAGTCGGGACAGCAAAAACATTCAGTACTTC. Translated, it gives CASSRDSKNIQYF.

The sample holds one count of this clone. The chain carries TRBV11-2 and TRBJ1-4, with 9 nucleotides matching TRBD1. CDR1 and CDR2 (germline): SGHAT, FQNNGV. The CDR3 is 16 amino acids. V trimming: 6 bases; J trimming: 4 bases; junction bases outside the gene matches: 9. CDR3 DNA: TGTGCCAGCAGGCGGACAGGGGCCTTCCTTAATGAAAAACTGTTTTTT. This sequence encodes CASRRTGAFLNEKLFF.

V usage is TRBV6-4 and J usage is TRBJ1-1; possibly TRBD1 for D (5 bases). There are 13 residues in the CDR3. Looked up from germline, CDR1 is MRHNA and CDR2 is SNTAGT. Trimming removed 5 bases at V and 4 bases at J, with 11 bases between. The CDR3: CASSPGGPTEAFF. The CDR3 DNA sequence: TGTGCCAGCAGTCCCGGGGGACCCACTGAAGCTTTCTTT.

The CDR3 coding sequence is TGTGCCAGCAGTTACCGGCCCAGCGGTTACGAGCAGTACTTC. Protein product: CASSYRPSGYEQYF. The chain joins TRBV6-5 to TRBJ2-7, with D possibly being TRBD2 (5 bases). Trimming cost V 2 bases and J 4 bases, with 12 bases left between them. This CDR3 is 14 amino acids long. Germline CDR1 reads MNHEY; CDR2 reads SVGAGI.